Listed here are 28 T cell receptor beta chains from one sample, sequenced in a study of T cell responses to AZD1222 COVID-19 vaccine. Assay: immunoSEQ multiplex PCR; the TCRdb copy retains only in-frame clones and omits some. The profile shows 95,000 to 150,000 clones, about 90% of them singletons. Sequencing used peripheral blood, obtained on day 0 of AZD1222 vaccination. The receptors come from an adult in good health.

The chain has TRBV7-2 and TRBJ2-7; possible D gene TRBD2, 5 bases. Germline CDR1 reads SGHTA; CDR2 reads FQGNSA. V dropped 2 bases and J dropped 0 bases, with 11 bases sitting between them. The CDR3 spans 15 residues. The CDR3 reads CASSLIRESSYEQYF. In nucleotides, the CDR3 is TGTGCCAGCAGCTTAATTAGGGAGTCCTCCTACGAGCAGTACTTC.

This clone appeared a single time. The V call is TRBV11-2, the J call TRBJ1-2, with D possibly matching TRBD1 (6 bases). Germline loops: CDR1 SGHAT, CDR2 FQNNGV. This CDR3 region has 15 residues. V shed 5 bases and J shed 4 bases, with 17 bases lying between them. The CDR3 sequence is CASSIYGQSPYGYTF. The CDR3 DNA sequence: TGTGCCAGCAGCATTTACGGACAGTCTCCCTATGGCTACACCTTC.

The chain couples TRBV11-2 to TRBJ2-2, with no clear D. V dropped 6 bases and J dropped 4 bases, with 9 bases sitting between them. The CDR3 length is 13 residues. Germline loops: CDR1 SGHAT, CDR2 FQNNGV. CDR3 DNA sequence: TGTGCCAGCAGGTCGTTATCCACCGGGGAGCTGTTTTTT. Amino acid sequence: CASRSLSTGELFF.

This clone was found a few times. The gene calls are TRBV11-3 and TRBJ1-2, with 8 bases aligning to TRBD1. The CDR3 runs to 13 residues. Germline assignment: CDR1 SGHNT and CDR2 YENEEA. V dropped 1 base and J dropped 7; count of bases not matched to a gene: 2. The CDR3 region is CASSLAGGGGYTF. The CDR3 region has the DNA TGTGCCAGCAGCTTAGCAGGGGGCGGTGGCTACACCTTC.

The chain recombines TRBV5-5 with TRBJ1-5; the D gene is possibly TRBD1 (5 bases). The CDR3 is 14 residues long. V was trimmed by 5 bases and J by 3 bases, leaving 12 bases between them. Germline assignment: CDR1 SGHKS and CDR2 YYEKEE (reference sequence). As DNA, the CDR3 is TGTGCCAGCAGTTTCGACAGCTACAATCAGCCCCAGCATTTT. Protein sequence: CASSFDSYNQPQHF.

This chain uses TRBV3-1 (or the pseudogene TRBV3-2) with TRBJ2-1, with 12 bases that match TRBD1. Germline values: CDR1 LGHDT, CDR2 YNNKEL (reference sequence). V lost 3 bases and J lost 7; bases outside the gene matches: 4. CDR3 size: 15 residues. CDR3 sequence reads: CASSHWDRGRNEQFF. The CDR3 DNA is TGTGCCAGCAGCCATTGGGACAGGGGGCGGAATGAGCAGTTCTTC.

V gene TRBV5-4 combines with J gene TRBJ1-3; D may be TRBD1 (6 bases). The CDR3 is 14 residues long. V lost 2 bases, J lost 3 bases, and 9 bases lay in between. The V gene's germline CDR1 is SGHNT and CDR2 YYREEE (reference sequence). Here the CDR3 DNA reads TGTGCCAGCAGCTTCGCAGGGGTTGGAAACACCATATATTTT. Amino acids: CASSFAGVGNTIYF.

The chain couples TRBV24-1 to TRBJ2-1; TRBD2 agrees at 12 bases. Germline CDR1 and CDR2: KGHDR and SFDVKD. CDR3 length: 17 amino acids. V shed 5 bases, J shed 0 bases, and the junction held 4 bases outside the gene matches. The CDR3 is CATSGTSGRLSYNEQFF. CDR3 nucleotide sequence: TGTGCCACCAGTGGTACTAGCGGGAGGCTCTCCTACAATGAGCAGTTCTTC.

This rearrangement joins TRBV28 to TRBJ1-2; D is undetermined. V lost 2 bases, J lost 4 bases, and 8 bases lay in between. Germline V gene data show CDR1 as MDHEN and CDR2 as SYDVKM. The CDR3 totals 13 residues. In DNA form, the CDR3 reads TGTGCCAGCAGTTTAGCCTCCTCCTATGGCTACACCTTC. Its translation: CASSLASSYGYTF.

J is TRBJ2-7 and V is TRBV14; D gene ambiguous. Germline CDR1 is SGHDN and CDR2 is FVKESK. V was pared by 4 bases and J by 6 bases, with 7 bases between. The CDR3 is made up of 11 amino acids. CDR3 coding DNA: TGTGCCAGCAGCCTGGGCGGCGAGCAGTACTTC. Translating gives CASSLGGEQYF.

The rearrangement links TRBV19 to TRBJ1-5; unclear D gene. Trimming left V 3 bases short and J 1 base short, with 7 bases between. The CDR3 totals 14 residues. Germline values: CDR1 LNHDA, CDR2 SQIVND (reference sequence). The CDR3 sequence is CASSMRQSNQPQHF. In nucleotides, the CDR3 is TGTGCCAGTAGTATGCGACAAAGCAATCAGCCCCAGCATTTT.

The chain recombines TRBV6-4 with TRBJ2-3, with 9 bases matching TRBD2. V shed 2 bases, J shed 1 base, and the junction held 1 base outside the gene matches. Germline CDR1 is MRHNA and CDR2 is SNTAGT. The CDR3 runs 15 residues. As DNA, the CDR3 is TGTGCCAGCAGTGACCGACTAGCGGGCACAGATACGCAGTATTTT. Protein: CASSDRLAGTDTQYF.

This clone was observed a handful of times. The chain recombines TRBV7-3 with TRBJ2-7, with TRBD2 matching over 9 bases. Germline loops: CDR1 SGHTA, CDR2 FQGTGA. The CDR3 extends over 14 amino acids. The junction had 5 bases not matched to a gene; V was cut back by 5 bases and J by 3 bases. The CDR3 loop reads CASSPSTSGYEQYF. The CDR3 coding sequence is TGTGCCAGCAGCCCATCGACTAGCGGCTACGAGCAGTACTTC.

This clone has a single count. The chain recombines TRBV7-9 with TRBJ1-5; a possible D gene is TRBD1 (5 bases). Per germline, CDR1 SEHNR and CDR2 FQNEAQ (reference sequence). The CDR3 is 16 amino acids. The V and J ends lost 2 bases and 5 bases respectively, with 16 bases between them. CDR3 region: CASSLWVGTLDQPQHF. The CDR3 region has the DNA TGTGCCAGCAGCTTATGGGTGGGGACCCTCGATCAGCCCCAGCATTTT.

This chain connects TRBV9 to TRBJ2-2; TRBD1 aligns across 8 bases. This CDR3 comprises 16 residues. Unmatched junction bases numbered 6, after V lost 4 bases and J lost 1 base. Germline V gene lookup returns CDR1 SGDLS and CDR2 YYNGEE. This chain's CDR3 is CASSTLDRVNTGELFF. The CDR3 DNA reads as TGTGCCAGCAGCACTTTGGACAGGGTGAACACCGGGGAGCTGTTTTTT.

V is TRBV29-1 and J is TRBJ1-2; D perhaps matches TRBD1 (6 bases). The CDR3 loop spans 14 amino acids. The germline CDR1 and CDR2 sequences are SQVTM and ANQGSEA. Trimming pared 6 bases from V and 1 base from J, leaving 15 bases between. The chain's CDR3 is CSVSRDTSNYGYTF. The CDR3 region has the DNA TGCAGCGTGAGCCGGGACACCAGTAACTATGGCTACACCTTC.

The chain joins TRBV9 to TRBJ2-7, with 13 positions matching TRBD2. The V and J ends lost 4 bases and 5 bases, in that order; junction bases with no gene match: 3. This CDR3 has 14 residues. CDR1 is SGDLS and CDR2 is YYNGEE in the germline V gene. In nucleotides, the CDR3 is TGTGCCAGCAGCTTCGGACTAGCGGGAGACGAGCAGTACTTC. Translating it yields CASSFGLAGDEQYF.

The rearrangement links TRBV27 to TRBJ2-7; D perhaps matches TRBD1 (6 bases). Germline CDR1 MNHEY, CDR2 SMNVEV (reference sequence). Trimming took off 5 bases at V and 2 bases at J, with 19 bases between the two ends. The CDR3 loop spans 16 amino acids. The CDR3 here is CASSPSLGQIPYEQYF. In DNA form, the CDR3 reads TGTGCCAGCAGTCCGTCTTTAGGACAGATTCCCTACGAGCAGTACTTC.

V is TRBV13 and J is TRBJ1-3; 8 positions agree with TRBD1. The CDR3 has 14 residues. The J segment lost 4 bases and the V segment lost 3 bases, leaving 2 bases of the junction unmatched. CDR1 and CDR2 (germline): PRHDT, FYEKMQ (reference sequence). The CDR3 nucleotides are TGTGCCAGCAGCTTGGACAGGGAAGGAAACACCATATATTTT. Protein sequence: CASSLDREGNTIYF.

The chain carries TRBV7-9 and TRBJ1-1; TRBD1 might be the D (5 bases). Germline lookup yields CDR1 SEHNR and CDR2 FQNEAQ (reference sequence). The CDR3 has 15 residues. The germline V and J ends were trimmed by 1 base and 4 bases, with 13 bases remaining between them. CDR3 region: CASSLVGVLGTEAFF. Here the CDR3 DNA reads TGTGCCAGCAGCTTAGTGGGGGTGTTGGGCACTGAAGCTTTCTTT.

V usage is TRBV5-1 and J usage is TRBJ2-7; unclear D gene. The germline V gene has CDR1 SGHRS and CDR2 YFSETQ. The CDR3 has 12 residues. The V and J ends lost 0 bases and 4 bases respectively, with 5 bases between them. Here the CDR3 DNA reads TGCGCCAGCAGCTTGGTTGGATACGAGCAGTACTTC. Its translation: CASSLVGYEQYF.

This clone showed up just once. The chain employs TRBV6-4 and TRBJ1-4; the match to TRBD1 covers 11 bases. This CDR3 comprises 20 residues. Germline V gene data show CDR1 as MRHNA and CDR2 as SNTAGT. The junction had 16 bases not matched to a gene; V was cut back by 7 bases and J by 0 bases. The CDR3 sequence: CASTLSRGTGGRPTNEKLFF. The DNA for the CDR3 is TGTGCCAGCACCCTCTCACGAGGGACAGGGGGTCGTCCAACTAATGAAAAACTGTTTTTT.

V and J are TRBV10-2 and TRBJ2-2; unclear D gene. The CDR3 has 11 residues. V dropped 7 bases and J dropped 4 bases, with 4 bases sitting between them. The germline CDR1 and CDR2 sequences are WSHSY and SAAADI. The chain's CDR3 is CASKGTGELFF. The CDR3, as DNA: TGCGCCAGCAAGGGCACCGGGGAGCTGTTTTTT.

The rearrangement links TRBV19 to TRBJ1-2, with D possibly being TRBD1 (5 bases). The germline CDR1 and CDR2 sequences are LNHDA and SQIVND (reference sequence). Trimming removed 4 bases from V and 5 bases from J, with 11 bases in between. This CDR3 has 13 amino acids. For the CDR3, the DNA is TGTGCCAGTAGTAGGGACCCGCGATATGGCTACACCTTC. Translating gives CASSRDPRYGYTF. Full variable domain (remainder filled in from reference TRBV19 and TRBJ1-2): DGGITQSPKYLFRKEGQNVTLSCEQNLNHDAMYWYRQDPGQGLRLIYYSQIVNDFQKGDIAEGYSVSREKKESFPLTVTSAQKNPTAFYLCASSRDPRYGYTFGSGTRLTVV.

This chain links TRBV3-1 (or the pseudogene TRBV3-2) with TRBJ2-3; D is undetermined. Deletions cut 6 bases from V and 4 bases from J, with 11 bases between. This CDR3 region has 13 residues. In germline, CDR1 is LGHDT, CDR2 YNNKEL (reference sequence). In nucleotides, the CDR3 is TGTGCCAGCAGATCAACGGTGGCAGATACGCAGTATTTT. Residues: CASRSTVADTQYF.

This clone came up a few times. The gene calls are TRBV7-3 and TRBJ2-2; D might be TRBD1 or TRBD2, each matching 5 bases. V lost 5 bases, J lost 3 bases, and 19 bases lay in between. The CDR3 consists of 17 residues. Germline lookup yields CDR1 SGHTA and CDR2 FQGTGA. The CDR3 protein is CASSMPGTAKDTGELFF. The CDR3 DNA reads as TGTGCCAGCAGCATGCCCGGGACCGCGAAGGACACCGGGGAGCTGTTTTTT.

V gene TRBV24-1 combines with J gene TRBJ1-2; unclear D gene. V was cut by 3 bases and J by 4 bases, with 11 bases left in between. Per the germline V gene, CDR1 is KGHDR and CDR2 is SFDVKD. The CDR3 sequence is 14 residues long. CDR3 residues: CATSDVWRGYGYTF. The CDR3 nucleotides are TGTGCCACCAGTGATGTGTGGAGAGGCTATGGCTACACCTTC.

This chain uses TRBV5-1 with TRBJ2-1, with a possible D match to TRBD2 (5 bases). Germline CDR1 SGHRS, CDR2 YFSETQ. This CDR3 is 15 amino acids long. The ends were cut back, 0 bases at V and 5 bases at J, with 12 bases in the middle. The CDR3: CASSLEWRRNNEQFF. In DNA, the CDR3 is TGCGCCAGCAGCTTGGAATGGAGGCGCAACAATGAGCAGTTCTTC.